Shown below are 20 T cell receptor beta chains from a single sample sequenced in a study of OX40 agonist ivuxolimab in advanced cancers. This table comes from immunoSEQ multiplex PCR, and its TCRdb copy is limited to in-frame clones, with some not included. The table records 57,000 or so clones, under 85% of them present only once. Sequencing used CD4+ or CD8+ T cells sorted from blood, obtained in a trial of the OX40 agonist ivuxolimab. These receptor sequences come from an adult with an advanced solid tumor such as melanoma, head and neck, liver or kidney cancer.

This clone was counted once. The V call is TRBV5-4, the J call TRBJ2-1; 10 bases match TRBD1. The V gene's germline CDR1 is SGHNT and CDR2 YYREEE (reference sequence). This CDR3 spans 15 amino acids. With V trimmed by 2 bases and J by 4 bases, 3 bases remained unmatched. CDR3 DNA sequence: TGTGCCAGCAGCTTAGGGACAGGGGCATACAATGAGCAGTTCTTC. Encoded protein: CASSLGTGAYNEQFF.

V and J are TRBV10-3 and TRBJ1-1; no reliable D call. Germline values: CDR1 ENHRY, CDR2 SYGVKD. V was cut by 3 bases and J by 5 bases, with 19 bases left in between. The CDR3 has 16 residues. The CDR3, as DNA: TGTGCCATCAGTGACCCGGTGAGAGGGAAGGTGACTGAAGCTTTCTTT. Amino acids: CAISDPVRGKVTEAFF.

This chain connects TRBV10-3 to TRBJ1-6, with 8 bases identical to TRBD1. Germline loops: CDR1 ENHRY, CDR2 SYGVKD. The length of the CDR3 is 15 residues. V shed 3 bases, J shed 7 bases, and the junction held 5 bases outside the gene matches. The chain's CDR3 is CAISEGQGENSPLHF. The CDR3 DNA reads as TGTGCCATCAGTGAAGGACAGGGCGAGAATTCACCCCTCCACTTT.

The V and J genes are TRBV28 and TRBJ1-2; D is unclear. This CDR3 has 14 residues. Germline V gene sequence: CDR1 MDHEN, CDR2 SYDVKM. V lost 3 bases and J lost 1, with 9 bases in between. The CDR3 is CASSLSHLNYGYTF. In DNA, the CDR3 is TGTGCCAGCAGTTTGTCACACCTTAACTATGGCTACACCTTC.

The gene calls are TRBV7-2 and TRBJ2-1; perhaps D is TRBD1 or TRBD2 (5 bases each). From germline, CDR1 is SGHTA and CDR2 FQGNSA. There are 15 residues in the CDR3. The V and J ends lost 1 base and 6 bases respectively, with 13 bases between them. The CDR3 DNA sequence: TGTGCCAGCAGCTTAGGTGGGACCCTCTCCAATGAGCAGTTCTTC. Translating gives CASSLGGTLSNEQFF. The full variable domain, with the rest looked up from reference TRBV7-2 and TRBJ2-1, is GAGVSQSPSNKVTEKGKDVELRCDPISGHTALYWYRQSLGQGLEFLIYFQGNSAPDKSGLPSDRFSAERTGGSVSTLTIQRTQQEDSAVYLCASSLGGTLSNEQFFGPGTRLTVL.

The rearrangement joins TRBV5-1 to TRBJ2-1, with TRBD1 as a possible D gene (5 bases). The length of the CDR3 is 16 residues. The germline CDR1 and CDR2 sequences are SGHRS and YFSETQ. The ends were cut back, 3 bases at V and 7 bases at J, with 20 bases in the middle. The DNA of the CDR3 is TGCGCCAGCAGCTGGACCCCGGACACTGCGGAAAATGAGCAGTTCTTC. It specifies CASSWTPDTAENEQFF.

This clone was seen a few times. The V gene is TRBV4-1, the J gene TRBJ2-2, with TRBD1 matching 7 bases. V was pared by 5 bases and J by 2 bases, with 11 bases of the junction left unmatched. CDR1 is MGHRA and CDR2 is YSYEKL in the germline V gene. CDR3 size: 17 residues. For the CDR3, the DNA is TGCGCCAGCAGCTCCCCACGACAGGGCCCTAACACCGGGGAGCTGTTTTTT. Protein product: CASSSPRQGPNTGELFF.

The rearrangement links TRBV5-4 to TRBJ2-7, with TRBD1 matching over 9 bases. This CDR3 has 14 residues. Germline CDR1 reads SGHNT; CDR2 reads YYREEE (reference sequence). Trimming at V came to 1 base and at J to 4 bases, leaving 3 bases not matched to a gene. The CDR3 spells CASSLWDREYEQYF. The CDR3 nucleotides read TGTGCCAGCAGCTTGTGGGACAGGGAATACGAGCAGTACTTC.

This clone was counted a few times. V is TRBV7-8 and J is TRBJ2-7; possibly TRBD2 for D (7 bases). Germline V lookup: CDR1 SGHVS, CDR2 FQNEAQ. The CDR3 is made up of 16 amino acids. Trimming stripped 5 bases from V and 2 bases from J, with 19 bases between. This chain's CDR3 is CASSAYRVGGAYEQYF. The CDR3 DNA sequence: TGTGCCAGCAGCGCCTACAGGGTTGGGGGGGCCTACGAGCAGTACTTC. Full variable domain (rest looked up from reference TRBV7-8 and TRBJ2-7): GAGVSQSPRYKVAKRGQDVALRCDPISGHVSLFWYQQALGQGPEFLTYFQNEAQLDKSGLPSDRFFAERPEGSVSTLKIQRTQQEDSAVYLCASSAYRVGGAYEQYFGPGTRLTVT.

This chain joins TRBV29-1 and TRBJ2-2; D unresolved. The CDR3 has 14 amino acids. V lost 3 bases, J lost 0 bases, and 8 bases lay in between. In germline, CDR1 is SQVTM, CDR2 ANQGSEA. The CDR3 coding sequence is TGCAGCGTTGAGCCAGGCCCGAACACCGGGGAGCTGTTTTTT. Translated: CSVEPGPNTGELFF.

The chain is built from TRBV2 and TRBJ2-1, with TRBD1 matching over 8 bases. J lost 10 bases, V lost 5 bases, and 4 bases had no gene match. CDR1 is SNHLY, CDR2 FYNNEI, per germline. This CDR3 is built from 12 residues. This chain's CDR3 is CASSRTGQEQFF. In DNA form, the CDR3 reads TGTGCCAGCAGTAGGACAGGGCAAGAGCAGTTCTTC.

The chain is built from TRBV11-2 and TRBJ2-3; D gene uncertain. Deletions cut 2 bases from V and 5 bases from J, with 8 bases between. Germline CDR1 is SGHAT and CDR2 is FQNNGV. The CDR3 is 13 amino acids. In nucleotides, the CDR3 is TGTGCCAGCAGCTTAACGGAAAAAGATACGCAGTATTTT. It encodes CASSLTEKDTQYF. Combining the CDR3 with reference TRBV11-2 and TRBJ2-3 gives the whole variable domain EAGVAQSPRYKIIEKRQSVAFWCNPISGHATLYWYQQILGQGPKLLIQFQNNGVVDDSQLPKDRFSAERLKGVDSTLKIQPAKLEDSAVYLCASSLTEKDTQYFGPGTRLTVL.

The V and J genes are TRBV5-8 and TRBJ1-3; no firm D call. The CDR3 runs to 15 residues. In germline, CDR1 is SGHTS, CDR2 YDEGEE. The V end was cut by 3 bases, the J end by 2 bases, with 12 bases between. The CDR3 region has the DNA TGTGCCAGCAGCTACTTGTCTGTCGCTGGAAACACCATATATTTT. It specifies CASSYLSVAGNTIYF.

The gene calls are TRBV7-9 and TRBJ2-5; D is undetermined. The germline V gene has CDR1 SEHNR and CDR2 FQNEAQ (reference sequence). Trimming stripped 4 bases from V and 0 bases from J, with 0 bases between. The CDR3 is 11 amino acids. The CDR3 DNA reads TGTGCCAGCAGCTACCAAGAGACCCAGTACTTC. Protein sequence: CASSYQETQYF.

The chain uses TRBV27 and TRBJ2-1, with D unclear. Trimming took 5 bases from V and 0 from J, leaving 8 bases between them. The CDR3 has 14 amino acids. Germline V lookup: CDR1 MNHEY, CDR2 SMNVEV (reference sequence). The CDR3: CASSLRPSYNEQFF. The DNA for the CDR3 is TGTGCCAGCAGTCTCCGACCCTCCTACAATGAGCAGTTCTTC.

This clone was counted between two and nine times. This chain uses TRBV10-3 with TRBJ1-1; no clear D gene. Germline loops: CDR1 ENHRY, CDR2 SYGVKD. CDR3 size: 13 residues. V was shortened by 5 bases and J by 1 base, with 8 bases between the two germline ends. CDR3 sequence reads: CAISLAPNTEAFF. As DNA, the CDR3 is TGTGCCATCAGTCTCGCCCCGAACACTGAAGCTTTCTTT.

This rearrangement joins TRBV18 to TRBJ1-6; weak D call: TRBD1 (6 bases). This CDR3 spans 16 amino acids. The V end was cut by 2 bases, the J end by 7 bases, with 15 bases between. Germline-derived CDR1 and CDR2 are KGHSH and LQKENI. CDR3 sequence (DNA): TGTGCCAGCTCACCATTAGGGGGGATTACGAATTCACCCCTCCACTTT. Translation gives CASSPLGGITNSPLHF.

This chain joins TRBV28 and TRBJ2-1, with D possibly called TRBD1 or TRBD2 (6 bases each). Germline-derived CDR1 and CDR2 are MDHEN and SYDVKM. The CDR3 is 16 residues long. The V end was cut by 5 bases, the J end by 9 bases, with 23 bases between. CDR3 nucleotides: TGTGCCAGCAGTGGCTGGGGGGCGGACCTAGCTGGTGAGCAGTTCTTC. This codes for CASSGWGADLAGEQFF.

The rearrangement links TRBV5-4 to TRBJ2-2, with D tentatively TRBD2 (5 bases). V was clipped by 0 bases and J by 3 bases, with 12 bases between them. Germline V gene lookup returns CDR1 SGHNT and CDR2 YYREEE (reference sequence). The CDR3 extends over 16 amino acids. The CDR3 loop reads CASSLVLGTYTGELFF. As DNA, the CDR3 is TGTGCCAGCAGCTTGGTACTAGGAACCTACACCGGGGAGCTGTTTTTT.

V usage is TRBV11-3 and J usage is TRBJ1-4; no reliable D call. The CDR3 is made up of 12 amino acids. The ends were cut back, 1 base at V and 7 bases at J, with 4 bases in the middle. CDR1 SGHNT and CDR2 YENEEA come from the germline V gene. CDR3: CASSLGSEKLFF. The DNA for the CDR3 is TGTGCCAGCAGCTTAGGATCTGAAAAACTGTTTTTT.